The clone carrying this T cell receptor (beta chain) has a handful of counts. The antigen is undetermined. J gave up 8 bases and V 1 base, and 1 base lay outside the gene matches. Germline lookup yields CDR1 LNHDA and CDR2 SQIVND (reference sequence). The CDR3 totals 14 residues. The sample belongs to a study of CD8 T cell repertoires and HIV-1 epitope variants. Study-wide background: Epitopes were three Gag families plus Nef HW9 and YT9.

TCRdb keeps only in-frame clones here, not all; method: immunoSEQ multiplex PCR. The table lists 3,000 or so clones, 73% of them singletons. The chain links TRBV19 to TRBJ2-1, with 11 bases aligning to TRBD2. The sample comprised cultured CD8+ T cells derived from PBMCs. This receptor was identified in a male donor with HIV. The CDR3: CASSIGLAGYEQFF. The CDR3 DNA follows: TGTGCCAGTAGTATAGGACTAGCGGGGTATGAGCAGTTCTTC.